This T cell receptor beta chain was sequenced in a study of Ad26.COV2.S vaccination and SARS-CoV-2 variants. Treatment defined: approximately 18 received Ad26.COV2.S at low or high dose, single or two shots; roughly five received placebo; per-sample allocation not given. Sampling took place 63 days after the first vaccine or placebo injection. The CDR3 runs 16 residues. Trimming removed 6 bases from V and 6 bases from J; junction bases left unmatched: 8. The germline V gene has CDR1 MDHEN and CDR2 SYDVKM. Data came from immunoSEQ multiplex PCR; TCRdb stores just in-frame clones and leaves some out. The sample has some 480,000 clones, around 90% seen once; the top ten hold 10% to 15%.

The chain uses TRBV28 and TRBJ2-2, with 12 bases aligning to TRBD2. This TCR was sampled from a person aged 18-65 years who received the Ad26.COV2.S COVID-19 vaccine or a placebo. The specimen was peripheral blood, collected in a trial of Ad26.COV2.S vaccine versus placebo. Here the CDR3 reads CASRSRTSGKAGELFF. In DNA form, the CDR3 reads TGTGCCAGCAGATCCAGGACTAGCGGGAAGGCCGGGGAGCTGTTTTTT. The complete variable domain, with remaining parts taken from reference TRBV28 and TRBJ2-2, reads DVKVTQSSRYLVKRTGEKVFLECVQDMDHENMFWYRQDPGLGLRLIYFSYDVKMKEKGDIPEGYSVSREKKERFSLILESASTNQTSMYLCASRSRTSGKAGELFFGEGSRLTVL.